This TCR beta chain was captured by sequencing in a study of T cell clonotyping in hematopoietic cell transplantation. Findings of the study overall: Pathologically expanded recipient clonotypes increased progressively from day 30 to day 180 as diversity fell. No sorting was done, leaving CD4 and CD8 contributions mixed. Few recipient clonotypes overlapped donors; over 95% were de novo at given depth. Graft donor and pretransplant recipient Inverse Simpson Index values predicted broader posttransplant TCR diversity.

Notes on this clone: Its target is unknown.

Clones were sequenced by immunoSEQ multiplex PCR, and TCRdb holds only the in-frame ones, with some missing. The table includes around 37,000 clones, 95% detected once. CDR1 MNHEY and CDR2 SMNVEV come from the germline V gene (reference sequence). Trimming cost V 10 bases and J 5 bases; bases outside gene matches: 7. The CDR3 has 15 amino acids. The receptor was isolated from a man younger than 40 in good health. Some clones in this sample may be carry-over from other donors' samples. The sample consisted of peripheral blood mononuclear cells. This chain uses TRBV27 with TRBJ1-6, with TRBD1 identical over 11 bases. The chain's CDR3 is CATRTGGINNSPLHF. The CDR3 DNA reads TGTGCCACTAGGACAGGGGGCATCAATAATTCACCCCTCCACTTT.